The TCR beta chain described here comes from a study of molecular identifiers for immune sequencing clone quantification. It was with previously described methods and listed TCR primers that bulk TCR libraries were made. TCRdb used MiXCR to reprocess the PCR reads, holding one entry per CDR3 protein. The sample records fewer than 100,000 distinct CDR3 sequences, roughly a fifth being singletons. Naive CD8 T cells, phenotype CD8+CD4-CCR7+CD45RA+, were sorted. This clonotype was seen more than once but under ten times. The V gene lost 3 bases and the J gene lost 1 base, with 15 bases spanning the gap. Germline CDR1 LGHNA, CDR2 YSLEER. CDR3 size: 16 residues.

The sequence was collected from a human donor in good health. Some libraries in this study had Jurkat cell RNA spiked in. The rearrangement links TRBV4-3 to TRBJ1-1; TRBD1 might be the D (5 bases). The sample consisted of naive CD8+ T cells from blood, with Jurkat cell RNA spiked in. The subset: FACS-sorted CD8+CD4-CCR7+CD45RA+ naive T cells. The CDR3 DNA follows: TGCGCCAGCAGCCACGCAGGGAACAGGCGGAACACTGAAGCTTTCTTT. It encodes CASSHAGNRRNTEAFF.